The 21 T cell receptor beta chains in this list originate from one sample, sequenced in a study of shared clonotypes between healthy human individuals. Produced via immunoSEQ multiplex PCR; TCRdb's table is partial and in-frame only. Of about 500,000 clones listed, around 77% were seen once; the top ten hold 12%. The sequenced sample was PBMCs. The receptors stem from a woman in her 40s in good health. Some clones in this sample may be carry-over from other donors' samples.

The chain combines TRBV25-1 with TRBJ2-7; no clear D. Germline lookup yields CDR1 MGHDK and CDR2 SYGVNS. The CDR3 contains 13 residues. The V gene lost 0 bases and the J gene lost 3 bases, with 6 bases spanning the gap. CDR3 residues: CASSEYLNYEQYF. For the CDR3, the DNA is TGTGCCAGCAGTGAATACCTCAACTACGAGCAGTACTTC.

This clone has a handful of counts. The V call is TRBV30, the J call TRBJ2-2, with D possibly being TRBD2 (6 bases). Trimming took off 1 base at V and 0 bases at J, with 12 bases between the two ends. The CDR3 has 16 residues. Germline loops: CDR1 GTSNPN, CDR2 SVGIG (reference sequence). This CDR3 is CAWSGGLLSNTGELFF. The CDR3 DNA follows: TGTGCCTGGAGTGGGGGACTTCTTTCGAACACCGGGGAGCTGTTTTTT.

The chain carries TRBV14 and TRBJ2-5; tentative D call: TRBD1 (5 bases). The CDR3 is made up of 16 amino acids. CDR1 and CDR2 from the germline V gene are SGHDN and FVKESK. Trimming pared 2 bases from V and 4 bases from J, leaving 17 bases between. The CDR3 loop is CASSQPFIGVGETQYF. CDR3 in DNA: TGTGCCAGCAGCCAACCCTTTATAGGGGTGGGAGAGACCCAGTACTTC.

This clone came up once. A much larger clone differs by one base, so this may be a read error. The chain employs TRBV5-4 and TRBJ2-7; a possible D gene is TRBD2 (5 bases). CDR1 and CDR2 from the germline V gene are SGHNT and YYREEE (reference sequence). CDR3 length: 15 residues. With 4 bases removed from V and 7 bases from J, the gap between germline ends came to 21 bases. CDR3 sequence (DNA): TGTGCCAGCAGCACCCCCGGCGTCGCTACGGGGGAGCAGTACTTC. It encodes CASSTPGVATGEQYF.

This clone was recorded a few times. This rearrangement joins TRBV4-1 to TRBJ2-1; D assignment may be TRBD1 or TRBD2 (5 bases each). V was clipped by 6 bases and J by 3 bases, with 15 bases between them. Looked up from germline, CDR1 is MGHRA and CDR2 is YSYEKL. The CDR3 length is 15 residues. The CDR3 DNA reads TGCGCCAGCAGTCCCTCGGGGCCCCTCTACAATGAGCAGTTCTTC. This gives the protein CASSPSGPLYNEQFF.

The rearrangement joins TRBV5-1 to TRBJ2-7; possibly TRBD1 or TRBD2 for D (5 bases each). The CDR3 spans 15 residues. Trimming took 0 bases from V and 2 from J, leaving 12 bases between them. The germline V gene has CDR1 SGHRS and CDR2 YFSETQ. The CDR3 bases are TGCGCCAGCAGCTTGGGGGACGGAGGAGCCTACGAGCAGTACTTC. Encoded protein: CASSLGDGGAYEQYF.

V and J are TRBV5-1 and TRBJ2-6, with D tentatively TRBD1 (6 bases). This CDR3 comprises 17 residues. The V and J ends lost 0 bases and 0 bases respectively, with 10 bases between them. In germline, CDR1 is SGHRS, CDR2 YFSETQ. The DNA of the CDR3 is TGCGCCAGCAGCTTGGCGGGACACGGCTCTGGGGCCAACGTCCTGACTTTC. This encodes CASSLAGHGSGANVLTF.

V and J are TRBV5-1 and TRBJ1-4; 7 bases are a match to TRBD1. Trimming at V came to 4 bases and at J to 4 bases, leaving 10 bases not matched to a gene. CDR1 is SGHRS, CDR2 YFSETQ, per germline. This CDR3 is built from 16 residues. The CDR3: CASSPDRNPGNEKLFF. CDR3 DNA: TGCGCCAGCAGCCCGGACAGGAACCCGGGTAATGAAAAACTGTTTTTT.

The CDR3 DNA is TGCAGCGTTAACAGGGACCTGGACACCGGGGAGCTGTTTTTT. The encoded protein is CSVNRDLDTGELFF. V and J are TRBV29-1 and TRBJ2-2, with a possible D match to TRBD1 (6 bases). The germline V gene encodes CDR1 SQVTM and CDR2 ANQGSEA. The CDR3 is 14 amino acids. V was clipped by 5 bases and J by 3 bases, with 13 bases between them.

For this clone: This likely came from a read error, as a far larger clone is one base away. The rearrangement uses TRBV20-1 and TRBJ2-1, with unresolved D. The CDR3 is made up of 10 amino acids. V lost 4 bases and J lost 9, with 7 bases in between. The V gene's germline CDR1 is DFQATT and CDR2 SNEGSKA (reference sequence). The CDR3 coding sequence is TGCAGTGCTACGTACGCTGAGCAGTTCTTC. It codes for CSATYAEQFF.

The chain joins TRBV7-2 to TRBJ2-1; no reliable D call. This CDR3 comprises 15 residues. Germline loops: CDR1 SGHTA, CDR2 FQGNSA. Trimming shortened V by 5 bases and J by 4 bases, and 15 bases separated the two germline ends. CDR3 nucleotide sequence: TGTGCCAGCAGCCCGAACTCCCACATTTACAATGAGCAGTTCTTC. Residues: CASSPNSHIYNEQFF. Together with reference TRBV7-2 and TRBJ2-1, the CDR3 gives the full variable domain: GAGVSQSPSNKVTEKGKDVELRCDPISGHTALYWYRQSLGQGLEFLIYFQGNSAPDKSGLPSDRFSAERTGGSVSTLTIQRTQQEDSAVYLCASSPNSHIYNEQFFGPGTRLTVL.

The J gene is TRBJ2-1, the V gene TRBV9; D is perhaps TRBD1 (6 bases). From germline, CDR1 is SGDLS and CDR2 YYNGEE. Trimming shortened V by 4 bases and J by 4 bases, and 18 bases separated the two germline ends. The CDR3 contains 16 residues. In nucleotides, the CDR3 is TGTGCCAGCAGCCCCCAGGGGAGCAACCAATACAATGAGCAGTTCTTC. This gives the protein CASSPQGSNQYNEQFF.

There are a few counts of this clone. The V and J genes are TRBV10-3 and TRBJ1-1, with a weak D call TRBD1 (5 bases). In germline, CDR1 is ENHRY, CDR2 SYGVKD. The CDR3 is 14 amino acids. V was trimmed by 0 bases and J by 6 bases, leaving 11 bases between them. The CDR3 here is CAISESGGIPEAFF. CDR3 coding DNA: TGTGCCATCAGTGAGTCTGGGGGGATTCCTGAAGCTTTCTTT.

V usage is TRBV18 and J usage is TRBJ2-5, with 8 bases fitting TRBD1. The DNA end is more similar to TRBJ2-7, so the J call may be wrong. Germline CDR1 is KGHSH and CDR2 is LQKENI. The CDR3 is 13 residues long. The CDR3 sequence: CASSPIDRGEQYF. As DNA, the CDR3 is TGTGCCAGCTCACCTATTGACAGGGGCGAGCAGTACTTC.

The chain recombines TRBV5-6 with TRBJ2-7; 9 bases are a match to TRBD2. CDR1 SGHDT and CDR2 YYEEEE come from the germline V gene. CDR3 length: 14 residues. The trim removed 3 bases at V and 7 bases at J, leaving 8 bases unmatched. CDR3 nucleotides: TGTGCCAGCAGCTCGGGACTAGCATCGAGGGAGCAGTACTTC. Translating gives CASSSGLASREQYF.

The chain carries TRBV9 and TRBJ1-1, with 7 bases aligning to TRBD1. V lost 0 bases, J lost 7 bases, and 0 bases stayed unmatched. Germline V lookup: CDR1 SGDLS, CDR2 YYNGEE. This CDR3 has 12 amino acids. The CDR3: CASSVGDSEAFF. In nucleotides, the CDR3 is TGTGCCAGCAGCGTAGGGGACAGTGAAGCTTTCTTT.

The chain uses TRBV14 and TRBJ2-2, with no clear D. The CDR3 is 14 residues long. V was shortened by 3 bases and J by 3 bases, with 8 bases between the two germline ends. The germline V gene encodes CDR1 SGHDN and CDR2 FVKESK. In nucleotides, the CDR3 is TGTGCCAGCAGCCAGTCCTCCTACACCGGGGAGCTGTTTTTT. It specifies CASSQSSYTGELFF.

As to this clone: It is likely a read error: a sequence one base away is far more abundant. In the same sample, other DNA sequences code for this CDR3. V gene TRBV5-4 combines with J gene TRBJ1-4, with TRBD1 matching over 9 bases. Germline CDR1 SGHNT, CDR2 YYREEE (reference sequence). The CDR3 extends over 18 amino acids. Trimming cost V 4 bases and J 0 bases; bases outside gene matches: 10. CDR3 sequence reads: CASSAGTGHFATNEKLFF. CDR3 DNA: TGTGCCAGCAGCGCAGGGACAGGGCACTTTGCAACTAATGAAAAACTGTTTTTT.

With regard to this clone: Other DNA sequences within the sample encode an identical CDR3. The chain uses TRBV7-2 and TRBJ2-1; TRBD2 matches at 11 bases. CDR1 SGHTA and CDR2 FQGNSA come from the germline V gene. After removal of 1 base from V and 4 bases from J, the junction contained 3 bases not matched to a gene. The CDR3 is 16 amino acids. DNA of the CDR3: TGTGCCAGCAGCTTAGTTAGCGGGAGGGTTTACAATGAGCAGTTCTTC. Encoded protein: CASSLVSGRVYNEQFF.

The chain has TRBV27 and TRBJ2-1; TRBD2 might be the D (5 bases). Trimming stripped 5 bases from V and 3 bases from J, with 11 bases between. Germline V lookup: CDR1 MNHEY, CDR2 SMNVEV (reference sequence). CDR3 length equals 14 residues. The DNA of the CDR3 is TGTGCCAGCAGTCCCCCTGGGAGCTACAATGAGCAGTTCTTC. This translates into CASSPPGSYNEQFF.

The chain combines TRBV15 with TRBJ2-3, with a possible D match to TRBD1 (6 bases). The CDR3 sequence is 14 residues long. Germline loops: CDR1 LNHNV, CDR2 YYDKDF (reference sequence). The V end lost 3 bases, the J end lost 3 bases, and 10 bases lay between the germline ends. DNA for the CDR3: TGTGCCACCAGCAGGGGGGCCGAGACAGATACGCAGTATTTT. Its translation: CATSRGAETDTQYF.